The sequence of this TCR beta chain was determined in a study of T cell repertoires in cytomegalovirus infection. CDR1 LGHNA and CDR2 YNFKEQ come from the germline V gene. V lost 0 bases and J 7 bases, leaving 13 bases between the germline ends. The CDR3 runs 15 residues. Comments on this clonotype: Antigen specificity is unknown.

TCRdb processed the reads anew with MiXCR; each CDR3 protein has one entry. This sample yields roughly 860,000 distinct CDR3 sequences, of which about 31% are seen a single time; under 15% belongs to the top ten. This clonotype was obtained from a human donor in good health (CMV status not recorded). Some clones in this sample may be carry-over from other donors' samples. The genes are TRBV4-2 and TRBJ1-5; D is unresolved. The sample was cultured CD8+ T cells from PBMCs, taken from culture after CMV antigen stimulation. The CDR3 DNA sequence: TGTGCCAGCAGCCAAGATGGAGGGCTGAGACAGCCCCAGCATTTT. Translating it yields CASSQDGGLRQPQHF.